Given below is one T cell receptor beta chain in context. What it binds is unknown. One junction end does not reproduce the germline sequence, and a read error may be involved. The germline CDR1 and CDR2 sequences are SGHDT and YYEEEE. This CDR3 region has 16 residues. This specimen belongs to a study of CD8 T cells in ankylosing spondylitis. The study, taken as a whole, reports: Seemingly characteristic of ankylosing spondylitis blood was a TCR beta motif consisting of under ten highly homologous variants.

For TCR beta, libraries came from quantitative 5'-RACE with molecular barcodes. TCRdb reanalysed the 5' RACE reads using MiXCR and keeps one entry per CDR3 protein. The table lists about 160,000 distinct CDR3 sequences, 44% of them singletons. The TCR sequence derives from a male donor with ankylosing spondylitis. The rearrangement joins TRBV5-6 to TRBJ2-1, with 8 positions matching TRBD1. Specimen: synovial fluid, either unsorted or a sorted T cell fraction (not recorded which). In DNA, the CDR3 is TGTGCCAGCAGCCCTATAACAGGGGGGTCCTATAATGAGCAGTTCTTC. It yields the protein CASSPITGGSYNEQFF.